These T cell receptor beta chains were read from a single sample in a study of blood T cell repertoires in COVID-19. The data were produced by immunoSEQ multiplex PCR, yet TCRdb's version contains in-frame clones alone and is incomplete. The data hold 350,000 or so clones, with 65% to 85% observed a single time. The specimen sequenced was peripheral blood. All receptors derive from a man in his thirties or forties with active or convalescent COVID-19. CDR3s include the opening cysteine and the closing phenylalanine or tryptophan. The order of the fields is D gene, V gene, clone size, J gene, CDR3 protein, CDR3 DNA. The D gene is left open where the match is weak. Part of the rows lack a size; the others show once, few, many or a class for expanded clones.

d_call: .; v_call: TRBV7-9; clone_size: .; j_call: TRBJ1-2; cdr3_aa: CASSPAGEPYGYTF; cdr3_nt: TGTGCCAGCAGCCCCGCAGGGGAACCCTATGGCTACACCTTC
d_call: TRBD2; v_call: TRBV6-2/TRBV6-3; clone_size: .; j_call: TRBJ2-1; cdr3_aa: CASSSEPAGDDEQFF; cdr3_nt: TGTGCCAGCAGCTCGGAGCCAGCGGGAGACGATGAGCAGTTCTTC
d_call: .; v_call: TRBV9; clone_size: .; j_call: TRBJ2-1; cdr3_aa: CASSAGVTAYNEQFF; cdr3_nt: TGTGCCAGCAGCGCGGGGGTCACAGCCTACAATGAGCAGTTCTTC
d_call: TRBD2; v_call: TRBV27; clone_size: .; j_call: TRBJ2-2; cdr3_aa: CASSLNPPGLAGRGGELFF; cdr3_nt: TGTGCCAGCAGTTTAAACCCTCCTGGACTAGCGGGGAGAGGCGGGGAGCTGTTTTTT
d_call: .; v_call: TRBV3-1/TRBV3-2; clone_size: .; j_call: TRBJ2-7; cdr3_aa: CASSQGRGYYEQYF; cdr3_nt: TGTGCCAGCAGCCAAGGACGCGGTTACTACGAGCAGTACTTC
d_call: TRBD1; v_call: TRBV6-6; clone_size: .; j_call: TRBJ2-7; cdr3_aa: CASSYSFGQAAYEQYF; cdr3_nt: TGTGCCAGCAGTTACTCCTTCGGACAGGCGGCCTACGAGCAGTACTTC
d_call: .; v_call: TRBV19; clone_size: .; j_call: TRBJ2-5; cdr3_aa: CASSGGRMETQYF; cdr3_nt: TGTGCCAGTAGCGGGGGACGTATGGAGACCCAGTACTTC
d_call: .; v_call: TRBV6-5; clone_size: .; j_call: TRBJ2-7; cdr3_aa: CASTSLWEIHEQYF; cdr3_nt: TGTGCCAGCACCTCCCTATGGGAGATCCACGAGCAGTACTTC
d_call: .; v_call: TRBV21-1; clone_size: few; j_call: TRBJ1-4; cdr3_aa: CASSFQAAWRTTNEKLFF; cdr3_nt: TGTGCCAGCAGTTTCCAGGCCGCGTGGAGGACAACTAATGAAAAACTGTTTTTT
d_call: .; v_call: TRBV19; clone_size: .; j_call: TRBJ2-2; cdr3_aa: CASSIRTVNTGELFF; cdr3_nt: TGTGCCAGTAGTATAAGGACAGTGAACACCGGGGAGCTGTTTTTT
d_call: TRBD1; v_call: TRBV30; clone_size: .; j_call: TRBJ2-5; cdr3_aa: CAWSRTGGGETQYF; cdr3_nt: TGTGCCTGGAGCAGGACAGGGGGAGGGGAGACCCAGTACTTC
d_call: .; v_call: TRBV10-2; clone_size: .; j_call: TRBJ2-3; cdr3_aa: CASSESTSTDTQYF; cdr3_nt: TGCGCCAGCAGTGAGTCAACTAGCACAGATACGCAGTATTTT
d_call: .; v_call: TRBV5-1; clone_size: .; j_call: TRBJ2-2; cdr3_aa: CASSLAVTGLRGELFF; cdr3_nt: TGCGCCAGCAGCTTGGCCGTCACAGGGCTTCGCGGGGAGCTGTTTTTT
d_call: .; v_call: TRBV30; clone_size: .; j_call: TRBJ1-5; cdr3_aa: CAWSWSQGPQHF; cdr3_nt: TGTGCCTGGAGTTGGAGTCAGGGGCCCCAGCATTTT
d_call: .; v_call: TRBV9; clone_size: .; j_call: TRBJ1-5; cdr3_aa: CASSVGAGVANQPQHF; cdr3_nt: TGTGCCAGCAGCGTAGGGGCAGGGGTGGCGAATCAGCCCCAGCATTTT
d_call: TRBD2; v_call: TRBV19; clone_size: .; j_call: TRBJ2-3; cdr3_aa: CASRGARGREYSGTDTQYF; cdr3_nt: TGTGCCAGTAGGGGGGCTCGCGGGAGGGAATATAGCGGCACAGATACGCAGTATTTT
d_call: .; v_call: TRBV5-4; clone_size: .; j_call: TRBJ2-2; cdr3_aa: CASSLAPGADTGELFF; cdr3_nt: TGTGCCAGCAGCTTGGCCCCAGGGGCGGACACCGGGGAGCTGTTTTTT